This T cell receptor beta chain was found in a study of blood T cell repertoires in COVID-19. Study summary: Acute and convalescent COVID-19 samples came from the United States, Italy and Spain. T cells, B-cell-depleted T cells, or PBMCs provided the cDNA or gDNA that served as material.

Study members were between roughly 18 and 90 years old and lived in 20 to 25 US regions. Authors' analysis steps: Amplification of reference gene primers provided the estimated nucleated cell counts. Produced via immunoSEQ multiplex PCR; TCRdb's table is partial and in-frame only. V, J and clone size reflect that table, while D and trimming were determined from the DNA. The sample has over 250,000 clones, 82% seen once. V gave up 5 bases and J gave up 0 bases; unmatched junction bases: 5. CDR1 and CDR2 from the germline V gene are KGHSH and LQKENI. The CDR3 extends over 16 amino acids. This sequence originates from a man in his forties who had been exposed to COVID-19. Sequencing input: PBMCs or T cells enriched from blood (not recorded which). The V call is TRBV18, the J call TRBJ2-2; 8 nucleotides match TRBD1. The CDR3 protein is CASSAMTGANTGELFF. In nucleotides, the CDR3 is TGTGCCAGCTCAGCCATGACAGGGGCGAACACCGGGGAGCTGTTTTTT.